The 14 T cell receptor beta chains below were found in one sample sequenced in a study of T cells after yellow fever vaccination. MiXCR, applied by TCRdb to the 5' RACE reads, yields one record per CDR3 protein. The data contain under 200,000 distinct CDR3 sequences, approximately 10% of them singletons. This material consisted of CD8+ T cells sorted from PBMCs, taken 15 days after the yellow fever booster vaccination. These receptors originate from a man aged 18 to 30 who received the YFV17D yellow fever vaccine.

This clonotype was counted ten times or more. The chain carries TRBV12-3 or TRBV12-4 and TRBJ1-1; D ambiguous. Trimming took 3 bases from V and 3 from J, leaving 8 bases between them. This CDR3 has 13 amino acids. CDR3 nucleotide sequence: TGTGCCAGCAGTTTCGGTGGTTACACTGAAGCTTTCTTT. Amino acids: CASSFGGYTEAFF.

This chain joins TRBV5-1 and TRBJ2-7; 8 nucleotides align to TRBD1. The germline V gene encodes CDR1 SGHRS and CDR2 YFSETQ. With V trimmed by 5 bases and J by 5 bases, 6 bases remained unmatched. The length of the CDR3 is 13 residues. The CDR3, as DNA: TGCGCCAGCAGGCGGACAGGGCATCACGAGCAGTACTTC. This codes for CASRRTGHHEQYF.

This sequence joins TRBV6-6 and TRBJ2-1; 7 bases fit TRBD2. The CDR3 sequence is 12 residues long. With V trimmed by 8 bases and J by 7 bases, 5 bases remained unmatched. Germline-derived CDR1 and CDR2 are MNHNY and SVGAGI (reference sequence). In DNA, the CDR3 is TGTGCCAGCGGGGGGGTGAGAAATGAGCAGTTCTTC. Translating it yields CASGGVRNEQFF.

This clonotype has just a few counts. The chain employs TRBV6-2 or TRBV6-3 and TRBJ2-2, with 7 bases lining up with TRBD2. The germline CDR1 and CDR2 sequences are MNHEY and SVGEGT. The ends lost 6 bases at V and 5 bases at J; junction bases unmatched: 12. This CDR3 is built from 16 residues. The CDR3 DNA reads TGTGCCAGCAGCCTCCCTAGAGCGGGGTTTACCGGGGAGCTGTTTTTT. This gives the protein CASSLPRAGFTGELFF.

This clonotype was seen a few times. The CDR3 DNA is TGTGCCAGCAGTCCCGGGGGGACAACTAATGAAAAACTGTTTTTT. This sequence encodes CASSPGGTTNEKLFF. V gene TRBV2 combines with J gene TRBJ1-4, with D maybe TRBD1 (5 bases). The CDR3 is made up of 15 amino acids. V lost 5 bases and J lost 0, with 10 bases in between. CDR1 and CDR2 (germline): SNHLY, FYNNEI.

This clonotype has more than one count but fewer than ten. V is TRBV27 and J is TRBJ1-5; unclear D gene. Per germline, CDR1 MNHEY and CDR2 SMNVEV (reference sequence). Between the trimmed V and J ends, which lost 2 bases and 0 bases, there was a span of 11 bases. This CDR3 is 16 amino acids long. The CDR3 here is CASSLVGPYSNQPQHF. CDR3 nucleotide sequence: TGTGCCAGCAGTTTAGTGGGCCCTTATAGCAATCAGCCCCAGCATTTT.

The chain's CDR3 is CASTGASTDTQYF. The CDR3 nucleotides are TGTGCCAGCACGGGGGCTAGCACAGATACGCAGTATTTT. The rearrangement uses TRBV2 and TRBJ2-3; D may be TRBD1 or TRBD2 (6 bases each). Germline assignment: CDR1 SNHLY and CDR2 FYNNEI. V lost 7 bases and J 0 bases, leaving 8 bases between the germline ends. This CDR3 spans 13 amino acids.

This clonotype appeared a few times. This rearrangement joins TRBV10-3 to TRBJ1-2; D is unclear. V was trimmed by 0 bases and J by 8 bases, leaving 13 bases between them. This CDR3 contains 14 residues. CDR1 ENHRY and CDR2 SYGVKD come from the germline V gene. CDR3 bases: TGTGCCATCAGTGAGTCTCGGGGAGAGCGAGGCTACACCTTC. Its protein is CAISESRGERGYTF.

This clonotype was observed a handful of times. The CDR3 region has the DNA TGTGCCAGCAGCTTCAACCCCCACAGGACTGAAGCTTTCTTT. This encodes CASSFNPHRTEAFF. This chain uses TRBV6-2 or TRBV6-3 with TRBJ1-1, with TRBD1 as a possible D gene (5 bases). The CDR3 consists of 14 residues. Germline V gene data show CDR1 as MNHEY and CDR2 as SVGEGT. Trimming removed 6 bases from V and 5 bases from J, with 16 bases in between.

The chain links TRBV5-1 to TRBJ2-1; TRBD2 matches 8 bases. Germline-derived CDR1 and CDR2 are SGHRS and YFSETQ. The trim removed 6 bases at V and 7 bases at J, leaving 12 bases unmatched. The CDR3 extends over 15 amino acids. CDR3 loop: CASTLGTPGGNEQFF. CDR3 nucleotides: TGCGCCAGCACATTGGGGACGCCGGGAGGGAATGAGCAGTTCTTC. The full variable domain, completed using reference TRBV5-1 and TRBJ2-1, is KAGVTQTPRYLIKTRGQQVTLSCSPISGHRSVSWYQQTPGQGLQFLFEYFSETQRNKGNFPGRFSGRQFSNSRSEMNVSTLELGDSALYLCASTLGTPGGNEQFFGPGTRLTVL.

The chain recombines TRBV6-6 with TRBJ2-5, with 7 bases lining up with TRBD2. The CDR3 has 14 amino acids. V trimming: 5 bases; J trimming: 7 bases; junction bases outside the gene matches: 10. In germline, CDR1 is MNHNY, CDR2 SVGAGI (reference sequence). The CDR3 sequence is CASSDQTGGGTQYF. The CDR3 bases are TGTGCCAGCAGTGACCAGACTGGGGGGGGGACCCAGTACTTC.

This clonotype has more than one count but fewer than ten. The CDR3 region is CASSLDWRGSTGELFF. The DNA for the CDR3 is TGTGCCAGCAGTTTAGATTGGCGGGGGAGCACCGGGGAGCTGTTTTTT. The V and J genes are TRBV27 and TRBJ2-2, with 7 bases that match TRBD2. This CDR3 contains 16 residues. V was clipped by 2 bases and J by 4 bases; unmatched bases: 7. Germline values: CDR1 MNHEY, CDR2 SMNVEV (reference sequence).

This clonotype was counted only a few times. This chain joins TRBV4-3 and TRBJ2-1, with TRBD1 matching 9 bases. CDR3 size: 14 residues. The V gene end was trimmed by 8 bases and the J gene end by 9 bases; junction bases not matched to a gene: 11. Germline V CDR1 and CDR2: LGHNA, YSLEER. The CDR3 here is CASGSGTGFGEQFF. CDR3 nucleotide sequence: TGCGCCAGCGGCTCCGGGACAGGGTTCGGTGAGCAGTTCTTC.

Regarding this clonotype: A much more abundant neighbour one base away suggests this may be a read error. The rearrangement links TRBV10-3 to TRBJ2-7; the D gene is possibly TRBD2 (5 bases). Between the trimmed V and J ends, which lost 8 bases and 9 bases, there was a span of 17 bases. Germline CDR1 is ENHRY and CDR2 is SYGVKD. CDR3 length: 12 residues. The CDR3 nucleotides read TGTGCCATCGAGGGCGACGAGTCCGGGCAGTACTTC. Translated: CAIEGDESGQYF.